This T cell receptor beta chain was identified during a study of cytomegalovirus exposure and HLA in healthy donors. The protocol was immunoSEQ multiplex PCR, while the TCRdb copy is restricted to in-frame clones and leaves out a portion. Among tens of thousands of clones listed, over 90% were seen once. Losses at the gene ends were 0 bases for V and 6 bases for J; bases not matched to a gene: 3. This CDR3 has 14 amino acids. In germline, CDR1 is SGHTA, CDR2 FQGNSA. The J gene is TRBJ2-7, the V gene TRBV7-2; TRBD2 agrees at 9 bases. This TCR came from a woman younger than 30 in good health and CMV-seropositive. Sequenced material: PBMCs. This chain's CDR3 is CASSLAAGGSEQYF. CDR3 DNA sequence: TGTGCCAGCAGCTTAGCAGCGGGGGGCAGCGAGCAGTACTTC.